The 15 T cell receptor beta chains listed next were all sequenced from one sample in a study of T-cell memory formation after mild COVID-19. TCRdb re-derived calls from the 5' RACE reads in MiXCR, one entry per CDR3 protein. The table has 300,000 to 400,000 distinct CDR3 sequences, roughly 15% seen once. The material sequenced was PBMCs or a T cell subset sorted from them (not recorded which). The receptors originated from a man between 18 and 29 years old who had mild COVID-19 (a few samples of this study predate the infection). Cell type and time point are not known.

This clonotype occurred many times. This chain uses TRBV12-3 or TRBV12-4 with TRBJ2-5; 9 bases align to TRBD2. The trim removed 3 bases at V and 2 bases at J, leaving 4 bases unmatched. The CDR3 runs 15 residues. For the CDR3, the DNA is TGTGCCAGCAGTTTCCTAGCGGGGTCTCAAGAGACCCAGTACTTC. Its translation: CASSFLAGSQETQYF.

V gene TRBV18 combines with J gene TRBJ2-1; TRBD2 matches 9 bases. Germline CDR1 is KGHSH and CDR2 is LQKENI. V shed 3 bases and J 2 bases; nucleotides not matched to a gene: 2. CDR3 length equals 15 residues. CDR3: CASSPVAGAYNEQFF. In nucleotides, the CDR3 is TGTGCCAGCTCACCGGTAGCGGGGGCCTACAATGAGCAGTTCTTC.

The CDR3 loop reads CATVGIAKNIQYF. In nucleotides, the CDR3 is TGTGCCACCGTTGGGATCGCTAAAAACATTCAGTACTTC. V gene TRBV27 combines with J gene TRBJ2-4; D not certain. The V end was cut by 10 bases, the J end by 4 bases, with 14 bases between. The length of the CDR3 is 13 residues. Germline V lookup: CDR1 MNHEY, CDR2 SMNVEV (reference sequence).

V gene TRBV18 combines with J gene TRBJ2-5; D gene ambiguous. Germline CDR1 KGHSH, CDR2 LQKENI. The CDR3 runs 14 residues. V was cut by 3 bases and J by 7 bases, with 15 bases left in between. This chain's CDR3 is CASSPPIRARTQYF. CDR3 in DNA: TGTGCCAGCTCACCCCCGATACGTGCTAGGACCCAGTACTTC.

The J gene is TRBJ2-2, the V gene TRBV12-3 or TRBV12-4; TRBD2 aligns across 8 bases. J gave up 4 bases and V 3 bases, and 4 bases lay outside the gene matches. The CDR3 contains 15 residues. CDR3 nucleotides: TGTGCCAGCAGTTTTTGGAGCGGGGGCACCGGGGAGCTGTTTTTT. It specifies CASSFWSGGTGELFF.

This clonotype turned up a few times. This rearrangement joins TRBV7-9 to TRBJ1-6, with D uncertain. The germline V gene encodes CDR1 SEHNR and CDR2 FQNEAQ (reference sequence). The CDR3 consists of 16 residues. Trimming pared 7 bases from V and 3 bases from J, leaving 16 bases between. The CDR3 loop reads CASTAGSRHYNSPLHF. DNA for the CDR3: TGTGCCAGCACCGCGGGGAGTCGGCACTATAATTCACCCCTCCACTTT.

This clonotype showed up many times. The DNA for the CDR3 is TGTGCCAGCAGCCTCGCGGGGCACACAGATACGCAGTATTTT. The encoded protein is CASSLAGHTDTQYF. The V call is TRBV7-8, the J call TRBJ2-3, with a possible D match to TRBD2 (6 bases). With 5 bases removed from V and 2 bases from J, the gap between germline ends came to 11 bases. CDR3 length: 14 amino acids. CDR1 is SGHVS and CDR2 is FQNEAQ in the germline V gene.

Here the CDR3 DNA reads TGCAGCGTTGAGGACAGGGGAAGGAGCGAAAAACTGTTTTTT. Translating gives CSVEDRGRSEKLFF. The chain is built from TRBV29-1 and TRBJ1-4, with 9 bases identical to TRBD1. The J segment lost 8 bases and the V segment lost 3 bases, leaving 7 bases of the junction unmatched. Per germline, CDR1 SQVTM and CDR2 ANQGSEA. The CDR3 runs to 14 residues.

The genes are TRBV7-9 and TRBJ1-5; 8 nucleotides agree with TRBD1. V lost 5 bases to trimming and J lost 4 bases; unmatched junction nucleotides: 4. Germline V lookup: CDR1 SEHNR, CDR2 FQNEAQ (reference sequence). The CDR3 has 14 residues. The CDR3 is CASSPQGANQPQHF. The CDR3 DNA reads TGTGCCAGCAGCCCTCAGGGGGCTAATCAGCCCCAGCATTTT.

This clonotype was seen a few times. V usage is TRBV7-2 and J usage is TRBJ2-1, with a weak D call TRBD1 (5 bases). The CDR3 contains 13 residues. V was shortened by 5 bases and J by 4 bases, with 9 bases between the two germline ends. The germline CDR1 and CDR2 sequences are SGHTA and FQGNSA. As DNA, the CDR3 is TGTGCCAGCAGCCCTAGACAGTACAATGAGCAGTTCTTC. This gives the protein CASSPRQYNEQFF.

The chain employs TRBV3-1 and TRBJ2-3, with D possibly being TRBD1 or TRBD2 (5 bases each). The CDR3 totals 14 residues. CDR1 is LGHDT and CDR2 is YNNKEL in the germline V gene (reference sequence). Deletions cut 5 bases from V and 2 bases from J, with 11 bases between. CDR3 nucleotides: TGTGCCAGCAGCGCTTGGGGGACCACAGATACGCAGTATTTT. Protein product: CASSAWGTTDTQYF.

This clonotype was counted ten times or more. The CDR3, as DNA: TGTGCCAGCTCACCACGGACTAGCGGGGGCACAGATACGCAGTATTTT. Encoded protein: CASSPRTSGGTDTQYF. The chain couples TRBV18 to TRBJ2-3; 12 nucleotides align to TRBD2. Germline V gene sequence: CDR1 KGHSH, CDR2 LQKENI. With 1 base clipped from V and 1 base from J, the junction kept 0 bases outside the gene matches. The CDR3 contains 16 residues.

This clonotype was observed a handful of times. CDR3 nucleotides: TGTGCCAGCAGTGACTCCTCGGGAGCCACAGATACGCAGTATTTT. As protein: CASSDSSGATDTQYF. The rearrangement uses TRBV6-4 and TRBJ2-3, with a possible D match to TRBD2 (6 bases). The CDR3 sequence is 15 residues long. V lost 0 bases and J lost 2, with 9 bases in between. The germline CDR1 and CDR2 sequences are MRHNA and SNTAGT.

This clonotype occurred many times. V gene TRBV5-1 combines with J gene TRBJ2-1, with a tentative D call TRBD2 (7 bases). This CDR3 comprises 13 residues. CDR1 and CDR2 (germline): SGHRS, YFSETQ. Trimming left V 3 bases short and J 15 bases short, with 19 bases between. CDR3 protein: CASSSDGGPVWFF. CDR3 bases: TGCGCCAGCAGCTCCGACGGGGGGCCCGTCTGGTTCTTC.

This clonotype was recorded many times. The chain combines TRBV7-9 with TRBJ2-3; D is perhaps TRBD1 (6 bases). Germline CDR1 and CDR2: SEHNR and FQNEAQ (reference sequence). This CDR3 comprises 16 residues. With 6 bases removed from V and 4 bases from J, the gap between germline ends came to 20 bases. This CDR3 is CASRAKRQGNADTQYF. CDR3 coding DNA: TGTGCCAGCAGGGCGAAAAGGCAGGGGAATGCAGATACGCAGTATTTT.